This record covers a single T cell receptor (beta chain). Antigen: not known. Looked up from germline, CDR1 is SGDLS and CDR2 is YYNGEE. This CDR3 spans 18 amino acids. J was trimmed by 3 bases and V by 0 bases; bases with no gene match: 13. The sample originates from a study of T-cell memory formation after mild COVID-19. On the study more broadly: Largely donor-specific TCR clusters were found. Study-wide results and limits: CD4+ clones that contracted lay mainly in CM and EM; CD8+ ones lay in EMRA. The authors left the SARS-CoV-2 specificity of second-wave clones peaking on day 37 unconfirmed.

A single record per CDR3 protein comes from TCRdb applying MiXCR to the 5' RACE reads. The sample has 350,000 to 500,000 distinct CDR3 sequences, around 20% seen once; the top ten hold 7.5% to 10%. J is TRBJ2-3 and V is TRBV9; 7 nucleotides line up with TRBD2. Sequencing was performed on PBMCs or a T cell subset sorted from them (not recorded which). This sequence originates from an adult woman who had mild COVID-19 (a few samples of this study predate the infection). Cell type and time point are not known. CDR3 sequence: CASSVVGRAGIGTDTQYF. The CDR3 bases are TGTGCCAGCAGCGTAGTGGGTCGAGCGGGGATAGGAACAGATACGCAGTATTTT.